The 30 T cell receptor beta chains reported below all come from one sample, sequenced in a study of Ad26.COV2.S vaccination and SARS-CoV-2 variants (dated by TCRdb to about 2021). Read against the paper, the sample's treatment or condition label means: around 19 received Ad26.COV2.S at low or high dose, single or two shots; 5 received placebo; per-sample allocation not given. For vaccine and placebo recipients, the sequenced repertoires came from samples collected on day 63 after the first injection. Library generation was performed with the immunoSEQ multiplex PCR assay. TCRdb stores this immuneACCESS table with in-frame sequences only. Part of the clones is absent; in the studies checked, under half of the shortfall reflects unresolved V genes, and no reason is known for the rest. The sample data list approximately 480,000 clones, and 87% of these were observed just once. Over 10% of the sample belongs to the ten largest clones.

The starting material was peripheral blood, obtained in a trial of Ad26.COV2.S vaccine versus placebo. The receptor source for this set is a person aged 18-65 years who received the Ad26.COV2.S COVID-19 vaccine or a placebo.

This clone was counted a single time. The chain carries TRBV5-1 and TRBJ2-1, with 8 bases matching TRBD1. The CDR3 covers 16 residues. The trim removed 0 bases at V and 4 bases at J, leaving 6 bases unmatched. CDR1 is SGHRS, CDR2 YFSETQ, per germline. CDR3 loop: CASSLDWDRYYNEQFF. In nucleotides, the CDR3 is TGCGCCAGCAGCTTGGATTGGGACAGGTATTACAATGAGCAGTTCTTC.

The chain links TRBV11-3 to TRBJ2-1; the D gene is possibly TRBD2 (5 bases). The CDR3 extends over 15 amino acids. The ends were cut back, 3 bases at V and 0 bases at J, with 9 bases in the middle. Germline V CDR1 and CDR2: SGHNT, YENEEA. DNA of the CDR3: TGTGCCAGCAGCTTGGGGAGTAGCTCCTACAATGAGCAGTTCTTC. This translates into CASSLGSSSYNEQFF.

V usage is TRBV30 and J usage is TRBJ2-4; D uncertain. The CDR3 sequence is 13 residues long. V lost 3 bases, J lost 1 base, and 7 bases lay in between. Germline V CDR1 and CDR2: GTSNPN, SVGIG (reference sequence). This CDR3 is CAWSPVAKNIQYF. CDR3 nucleotides: TGTGCCTGGAGCCCCGTTGCCAAAAACATTCAGTACTTC.

The chain uses TRBV6-5 and TRBJ1-1; D is uncertain. The CDR3 is 11 amino acids. Germline CDR1 is MNHEY and CDR2 is SVGAGI. Trimming cost V 7 bases and J 7 bases, with 10 bases left between them. As DNA, the CDR3 is TGTGCCAGCACCGGACCCCTTGAAGCTTTCTTT. As protein: CASTGPLEAFF.

The chain joins TRBV27 to TRBJ1-1; D is unclear. CDR1 is MNHEY and CDR2 is SMNVEV in the germline V gene (reference sequence). Deletions cut 6 bases from V and 1 base from J, with 15 bases between. This CDR3 region has 15 residues. The chain's CDR3 is CASRPVGTWNTEAFF. The CDR3 DNA sequence: TGTGCCAGCAGACCCGTAGGAACCTGGAACACTGAAGCTTTCTTT.

The chain is built from TRBV7-9 and TRBJ1-2; the D gene is possibly TRBD1 (5 bases). Looked up from germline, CDR1 is SEHNR and CDR2 is FQNEAQ (reference sequence). The CDR3 sequence is 14 residues long. V lost 5 bases and J lost 8, with 18 bases in between. This chain's CDR3 is CASSLIGGMIGYTF. The CDR3 DNA is TGTGCCAGCAGCCTAATCGGGGGGATGATCGGCTACACCTTC.

The CDR3 is CASSQRTGGGPDYEQYF. CDR3 in DNA: TGTGCCAGCAGCCAAAGGACAGGGGGCGGGCCTGACTACGAGCAGTACTTC. V gene TRBV14 combines with J gene TRBJ2-7, with 11 bases identical to TRBD1. Germline values: CDR1 SGHDN, CDR2 FVKESK. This CDR3 is built from 17 residues. The V segment lost 2 bases and the J segment 3 bases; nucleotides outside the gene matches: 9.

V is TRBV19 and J is TRBJ2-2; TRBD2 matches 9 bases. Germline trimming cut 5 bases from V and 2 bases from J; bases unmatched to any gene: 3. The CDR3 has 15 amino acids. Germline-derived CDR1 and CDR2 are LNHDA and SQIVND (reference sequence). CDR3 sequence reads: CASSASGTNTGELFF. The CDR3 region has the DNA TGTGCCAGTAGTGCTAGCGGGACTAACACCGGGGAGCTGTTTTTT.

The rearrangement uses TRBV28 and TRBJ2-1; a possible D gene is TRBD2 (7 bases). Germline CDR1 MDHEN, CDR2 SYDVKM. V was clipped by 5 bases and J by 4 bases, with 18 bases between them. This CDR3 has 16 residues. The CDR3 DNA reads as TGTGCCAGCAGTCATGGGGGGGCAGGGCCTTACAATGAGCAGTTCTTC. It codes for CASSHGGAGPYNEQFF.

This chain connects TRBV4-2 to TRBJ1-3; TRBD1 matches 9 bases. Trimming removed 3 bases from V and 7 bases from J; junction bases left unmatched: 4. This CDR3 has 14 residues. Germline-derived CDR1 and CDR2 are LGHNA and YNFKEQ. The DNA for the CDR3 is TGTGCCAGCAGCCAGACAGGGGGGTGGAACACCATATATTTT. Residues: CASSQTGGWNTIYF.

The chain uses TRBV28 and TRBJ1-5; 8 positions agree with TRBD1. From germline, CDR1 is MDHEN and CDR2 SYDVKM. Germline trimming cut 5 bases from V and 5 bases from J; bases unmatched to any gene: 11. The CDR3 length is 16 residues. The CDR3 sequence: CASSLRRGQGHQPQHF. In nucleotides, the CDR3 is TGTGCCAGCAGTCTTCGTCGAGGACAGGGACATCAGCCCCAGCATTTT.

The chain couples TRBV27 to TRBJ2-5; TRBD2 matches at 13 bases. Germline loops: CDR1 MNHEY, CDR2 SMNVEV (reference sequence). Trimming removed 6 bases from V and 2 bases from J; junction bases left unmatched: 6. The CDR3 covers 16 residues. The CDR3: CASRRTSGRLQETQYF. CDR3 nucleotides: TGTGCCAGCAGAAGGACTAGCGGGAGATTACAAGAGACCCAGTACTTC.

J is TRBJ1-6 and V is TRBV6-5, with unresolved D. Germline CDR1 is MNHEY and CDR2 is SVGAGI. CDR3 length: 15 amino acids. The V end lost 0 bases, the J end lost 8 bases, and 11 bases lay between the germline ends. Here the CDR3 reads CASSYSSRTDSPLHF. The CDR3 DNA is TGTGCCAGCAGTTACTCGTCCAGGACCGATTCACCCCTCCACTTT.

V and J are TRBV9 and TRBJ2-3; 7 bases fit TRBD2. Germline lookup yields CDR1 SGDLS and CDR2 YYNGEE. The CDR3 length is 15 residues. V shed 4 bases and J 6 bases; nucleotides not matched to a gene: 11. CDR3 amino acids: CASSPTSSGKDTQYF. The CDR3 nucleotides are TGTGCCAGCAGCCCCACTTCCAGCGGGAAGGATACGCAGTATTTT.

This chain connects TRBV30 to TRBJ1-2, with a weak D call TRBD1 (5 bases). From germline, CDR1 is GTSNPN and CDR2 SVGIG (reference sequence). This CDR3 contains 13 residues. V lost 0 bases to trimming and J lost 4 bases, with 9 bases between them. For the CDR3, the DNA is TGTGCCTGGAGTGTACAGAGGGGCTATGGCTACACCTTC. Its protein product is CAWSVQRGYGYTF.

This clone has only a few counts. The V and J genes are TRBV10-1 and TRBJ1-3, with D unclear. Germline CDR1 WNHNN, CDR2 SYGVQD (reference sequence). The V and J ends lost 4 bases and 4 bases respectively, with 8 bases between them. The CDR3 runs to 13 residues. The CDR3 DNA sequence: TGCGCCAGCAGTGGTCCACAGGGAAACACCATATATTTT. This sequence encodes CASSGPQGNTIYF.

Concerning this clone: This sample also contains other DNA sequences that code for the same CDR3. V gene TRBV20-1 combines with J gene TRBJ2-7, with 11 nucleotides matching TRBD2. CDR1 and CDR2 (germline): DFQATT, SNEGSKA (reference sequence). V dropped 3 bases and J dropped 2; count of bases not matched to a gene: 0. The CDR3 covers 13 residues. The CDR3 sequence is CSASSGRAYEQYF. Written as DNA, the CDR3 is TGCAGTGCTAGTAGCGGGAGGGCCTACGAGCAGTACTTC.

V and J are TRBV5-6 and TRBJ2-7, with D hard to call. V was shortened by 6 bases and J by 5 bases, with 9 bases between the two germline ends. Looked up from germline, CDR1 is SGHDT and CDR2 is YYEEEE. This CDR3 contains 11 residues. In DNA, the CDR3 is TGTGCCAGCACTTCCCATCACGAGCAGTACTTC. Encoded protein: CASTSHHEQYF.

The rearrangement uses TRBV28 and TRBJ1-3; no clear D gene. This CDR3 has 16 residues. Germline assignment: CDR1 MDHEN and CDR2 SYDVKM. V was cut by 3 bases and J by 7 bases, with 19 bases left in between. DNA for the CDR3: TGTGCCAGCAGTTTGGTGTCCCGACGGAGCGCTAACACCATATATTTT. Translating gives CASSLVSRRSANTIYF.

The rearrangement links TRBV10-3 to TRBJ2-6, with D possibly TRBD1 on 5 matching bases. Trimming removed 6 bases at V and 0 bases at J, with 9 bases between. The length of the CDR3 is 15 residues. Germline values: CDR1 ENHRY, CDR2 SYGVKD. The CDR3 protein is CAIRFDSSGANVLTF. The CDR3 DNA reads TGTGCCATCAGATTCGACAGCTCTGGGGCCAACGTCCTGACTTTC.

A note on this clone: Other nucleotide sequences in the sample specify the same CDR3. V and J are TRBV19 and TRBJ1-2; D not resolved. V was cut by 3 bases and J by 0 bases, with 8 bases left in between. This CDR3 has 14 amino acids. Germline CDR1 LNHDA, CDR2 SQIVND (reference sequence). The CDR3 here is CASSIRGANYGYTF. The CDR3 DNA is TGTGCCAGTAGTATTCGTGGGGCTAACTATGGCTACACCTTC.

This chain links TRBV28 with TRBJ2-3, with D uncertain. V lost 8 bases and J 0 bases, leaving 30 bases between the germline ends. Germline values: CDR1 MDHEN, CDR2 SYDVKM. The CDR3 runs 20 residues. The CDR3 reads CASANPILGSNFGSTDTQYF. CDR3 nucleotides: TGTGCCAGCGCAAACCCCATCCTGGGGTCTAACTTTGGGAGCACAGATACGCAGTATTTT.

The chain employs TRBV12-3 or TRBV12-4 and TRBJ1-2; 8 bases align to TRBD1. The CDR3 sequence is 13 residues long. V shed 7 bases, J shed 1 base, and the junction held 2 bases outside the gene matches. The CDR3 bases are TGTGCCAGCACCGACAGGGGTAACTATGGCTACACCTTC. Translation gives CASTDRGNYGYTF.

The chain links TRBV7-8 to TRBJ2-3; unclear D gene. The V gene's germline CDR1 is SGHVS and CDR2 FQNEAQ. The CDR3 totals 13 residues. V lost 9 bases, J lost 0 bases, and 10 bases lay in between. In DNA, the CDR3 is TGTGCCAGTAAATTACAGAGCACAGATACGCAGTATTTT. Its protein is CASKLQSTDTQYF.

The chain recombines TRBV19 with TRBJ1-5; TRBD1 agrees at 7 bases. The CDR3 runs to 15 residues. The trim removed 5 bases at V and 0 bases at J, leaving 4 bases unmatched. CDR1 is LNHDA, CDR2 SQIVND, per germline (reference sequence). The CDR3 coding sequence is TGTGCCAGTAGTGTGACAGGGAATAGCAATCAGCCCCAGCATTTT. Its translation is CASSVTGNSNQPQHF. The whole variable domain, filled in from reference TRBV19 and TRBJ1-5, reads DGGITQSPKYLFRKEGQNVTLSCEQNLNHDAMYWYRQDPGQGLRLIYYSQIVNDFQKGDIAEGYSVSREKKESFPLTVTSAQKNPTAFYLCASSVTGNSNQPQHFGDGTRLSIL.

V gene TRBV7-3 combines with J gene TRBJ2-7; 8 bases match TRBD1. CDR1 is SGHTA and CDR2 is FQGTGA in the germline V gene. The junction had 11 bases not matched to a gene; V was cut back by 6 bases and J by 1 base. The CDR3 consists of 16 residues. CDR3 residues: CASSDPLGQESYEQYF. CDR3 coding DNA: TGTGCCAGCAGTGACCCTCTGGGACAGGAATCCTACGAGCAGTACTTC.

The genes are TRBV18 and TRBJ1-6; unclear D gene. Between the trimmed V and J ends, which lost 5 bases and 6 bases, there was a span of 14 bases. The CDR3 spans 15 residues. Germline assignment: CDR1 KGHSH and CDR2 LQKENI. The CDR3 DNA sequence: TGTGCCAGCTCAGCGGACGGTCGGGGTAATTCACCCCTCCACTTT. Translated: CASSADGRGNSPLHF.

On this clone: This sample also contains other DNA sequences that code for the same CDR3. This rearrangement joins TRBV9 to TRBJ2-3; 9 bases agree with TRBD1. This CDR3 is built from 15 residues. Per germline, CDR1 SGDLS and CDR2 YYNGEE. V shed 0 bases and J 4 bases; nucleotides not matched to a gene: 3. DNA for the CDR3: TGTGCCAGCAGCGTAGTGGGACAGGGCGCAGATACGCAGTATTTT. Its translation is CASSVVGQGADTQYF.

V is TRBV5-5 and J is TRBJ2-7, with 8 bases fitting TRBD2. Germline-derived CDR1 and CDR2 are SGHKS and YYEKEE (reference sequence). The CDR3 covers 14 residues. With 7 bases clipped from V and 3 bases from J, the junction kept 9 bases outside the gene matches. This chain's CDR3 is CASWVGLAGYEQYF. The DNA of the CDR3 is TGTGCCAGCTGGGTGGGGCTAGCGGGCTACGAGCAGTACTTC.

V gene TRBV6-1 combines with J gene TRBJ2-3, with no clear D. Germline CDR1 and CDR2: MNHNS and SASEGT. The CDR3 totals 14 residues. Trimming took 2 bases from V and 2 from J, leaving 8 bases between them. The CDR3 coding sequence is TGTGCCAGCAGTGAAACGCCGGCCACAGATACGCAGTATTTT. Translated: CASSETPATDTQYF.